What follows are 11 T cell receptor beta chains derived from one specimen sequenced in a study of T cells after yellow fever vaccination. TCRdb reanalysed the 5' RACE reads using MiXCR and keeps one entry per CDR3 protein. Altogether 300,000 to 400,000 distinct CDR3 sequences are present, 3% to 4.5% being singletons, with the ten largest covering around 24%. Sequences were derived from PBMCs, sampled 5 days after the yellow fever booster vaccination. All receptors derive from a man younger than 30 who received the YFV17D yellow fever vaccine.

Ten or more counts support this clonotype. J is TRBJ2-7 and V is TRBV19; 9 bases are a match to TRBD1. Germline trimming cut 3 bases from V and 6 bases from J; bases unmatched to any gene: 3. Germline assignment: CDR1 LNHDA and CDR2 SQIVND (reference sequence). The CDR3 consists of 13 residues. CDR3 residues: CASSMGTGREQYF. The CDR3 DNA sequence: TGTGCCAGTAGTATGGGGACAGGGCGCGAGCAGTACTTC.

This chain uses TRBV7-9 with TRBJ2-2, with D perhaps TRBD1 (6 bases). CDR1 and CDR2 (germline): SEHNR, FQNEAQ (reference sequence). The ends were cut back, 5 bases at V and 4 bases at J, with 11 bases in the middle. CDR3 size: 14 residues. The CDR3 reads CASSTLTGTGELFF. As DNA, the CDR3 is TGTGCCAGCAGCACCTTGACAGGCACCGGGGAGCTGTTTTTT.

The chain uses TRBV6-2 or TRBV6-3 and TRBJ1-1; 7 bases match TRBD1. Germline CDR1 reads MNHEY; CDR2 reads SVGEGT. CDR3 size: 15 residues. J gave up 8 bases and V 5 bases, and 14 bases lay outside the gene matches. The CDR3 loop is CASSLTPRQGGEAFF. The CDR3 bases are TGTGCCAGCAGTCTTACCCCCAGACAGGGCGGAGAAGCTTTCTTT.

This clonotype has ten or more counts. V and J are TRBV7-6 and TRBJ2-3; 8 positions match TRBD2. Trimming took 5 bases from V and 5 from J; bases not matched to a gene: 15. This CDR3 has 17 amino acids. Germline values: CDR1 SGHVS, CDR2 FNYEAQ. CDR3 sequence: CASSAEGFGGAGDTQYF. CDR3 DNA: TGTGCCAGCAGCGCAGAGGGTTTCGGGGGGGCTGGAGATACGCAGTATTTT. Full variable domain (remainder filled in from reference TRBV7-6 and TRBJ2-3): GAGVSQSPRYKVTKRGQDVALRCDPISGHVSLYWYRQALGQGPEFLTYFNYEAQQDKSGLPNDRFSAERPEGSISTLTIQRTEQRDSAMYRCASSAEGFGGAGDTQYFGPGTRLTVL.

The V gene is TRBV7-2, the J gene TRBJ1-5; a weak D match, TRBD1 (5 bases). The CDR3 sequence is 17 residues long. CDR1 and CDR2 from the germline V gene are SGHTA and FQGNSA. V gave up 2 bases and J gave up 2 bases, with 16 bases separating them. The CDR3 is CASSLRRSGGGNQPQHF. The CDR3 nucleotides read TGTGCCAGCAGCTTACGGAGGTCGGGAGGGGGCAATCAGCCCCAGCATTTT.

This clonotype was seen many times. This rearrangement joins TRBV7-2 to TRBJ2-3; the match to TRBD1 covers 10 bases. With 10 bases clipped from V and 0 bases from J, the junction kept 13 bases outside the gene matches. Germline V CDR1 and CDR2: SGHTA, FQGNSA. The CDR3 consists of 17 residues. The CDR3 bases are TGTGCCATTAGGGACAGGGGACTTCGCTTTAGCACAGATACGCAGTATTTT. It encodes CAIRDRGLRFSTDTQYF.

The sample holds a few counts of this clonotype. This chain links TRBV7-2 with TRBJ2-7; TRBD1 agrees at 9 bases. This CDR3 region has 18 residues. Germline values: CDR1 SGHTA, CDR2 FQGNSA. Trimming took 2 bases from V and 1 from J; bases not matched to a gene: 12. CDR3: CASSLPTGTGPGSYEQYF. DNA for the CDR3: TGTGCCAGCAGCTTACCCACCGGGACAGGGCCAGGGTCCTACGAGCAGTACTTC.

This clonotype was counted a few times. At one of its ends the junction is not consistent with the germline gene, which may arise from a read error. V is TRBV7-6 and J is TRBJ2-1; D might be TRBD1 (7 bases). Germline CDR1 is SGHVS and CDR2 is FNYEAQ. This CDR3 has 15 residues. The CDR3 loop reads CASSFGGGSFNEQFF. CDR3 sequence (DNA): TGTGCCAGCAGCTTCGGAGGGGGCTCCTTCAATGAGCAGTTCTTC.

The J gene is TRBJ1-1, the V gene TRBV3-1; D remains ambiguous. The CDR3 covers 13 residues. The germline V gene has CDR1 LGHDT and CDR2 YNNKEL (reference sequence). V was pared by 4 bases and J by 1 base, with 7 bases between. The CDR3 nucleotides are TGTGCCAGCAGCCCCGCCCAGAACACTGAAGCTTTCTTT. Translating gives CASSPAQNTEAFF.

This clonotype has at least ten counts. This chain connects TRBV7-9 to TRBJ1-1; D gene unclear. CDR3 length: 13 residues. Trimming removed 3 bases from V and 8 bases from J, with 13 bases in between. The germline V gene has CDR1 SEHNR and CDR2 FQNEAQ (reference sequence). CDR3 loop: CASSFEAFTEAFF. CDR3 DNA sequence: TGTGCCAGCAGCTTCGAGGCGTTTACCGAAGCTTTCTTT.

This clonotype has ten or more counts. The J gene is TRBJ2-1, the V gene TRBV14; TRBD1 matches at 7 bases. The germline V gene encodes CDR1 SGHDN and CDR2 FVKESK. CDR3 size: 17 residues. The V gene end was trimmed by 5 bases and the J gene end by 7 bases; junction bases not matched to a gene: 17. The CDR3 loop reads CASSWRPTGLVRNEQFF. The CDR3 DNA is TGTGCCAGCAGCTGGCGTCCGACAGGGCTCGTGAGAAATGAGCAGTTCTTC.